What follows are 16 T cell receptor beta chains derived from one specimen sequenced in a study of blood T cell repertoires in COVID-19. Method: immunoSEQ multiplex PCR; TCRdb's copy keeps in-frame clones and lacks some. The sample shows about 330,000 clones, around 90% of them seen only once. Sequencing was done on a sample of PBMCs or T cells enriched from blood (not recorded which). The receptors here all came from a woman under 40 who had recovered from COVID-19.

Written as DNA, the CDR3 is TGTGCCAGCAGCCCCCGACAGGGGGAAGCTTCTGGCTACACCTTC. Its translation is CASSPRQGEASGYTF. The chain employs TRBV11-2 and TRBJ1-2; 9 nucleotides agree with TRBD1. Germline CDR1 is SGHAT and CDR2 is FQNNGV. The CDR3 consists of 15 residues. J lost 7 bases, V lost 5 bases, and 11 bases had no gene match.

The rearrangement uses TRBV7-2 and TRBJ2-1; 9 nucleotides match TRBD1. There are 16 residues in the CDR3. Germline loops: CDR1 SGHTA, CDR2 FQGNSA. Trimming at V came to 5 bases and at J to 4 bases, leaving 9 bases not matched to a gene. The CDR3 DNA sequence: TGTGCCAGCAGCGCCAAAGGACAGGGGACATACAATGAGCAGTTCTTC. It codes for CASSAKGQGTYNEQFF.

This chain uses TRBV4-3 with TRBJ1-2; possibly TRBD1 for D (6 bases). The CDR3 spans 14 residues. CDR1 is LGHNA, CDR2 YSLEER, per germline. Trimming pared 3 bases from V and 7 bases from J, leaving 15 bases between. For the CDR3, the DNA is TGCGCCAGCAGCCAGGCCAGGGGTTTCTCTGGCTACACCTTC. Translated: CASSQARGFSGYTF.

The CDR3 loop reads CASSFESGRLRELNYGYTF. The CDR3 DNA reads TGTGCCAGCAGCTTTGAGTCCGGGCGGCTGCGGGAGTTGAACTATGGCTACACCTTC. The gene calls are TRBV7-2 and TRBJ1-2, with D uncertain. Per germline, CDR1 SGHTA and CDR2 FQGNSA. There are 19 residues in the CDR3. V was cut by 3 bases and J by 2 bases, with 25 bases left in between.

The genes are TRBV7-9 and TRBJ2-1; no reliable D call. The germline V gene encodes CDR1 SEHNR and CDR2 FQNEAQ (reference sequence). The CDR3 spans 11 residues. Trimming stripped 5 bases from V and 8 bases from J, with 7 bases between. The CDR3 DNA sequence: TGTGCCAGCAGCCCCGTCTATGAGCAGTTCTTC. Encoded protein: CASSPVYEQFF.

This rearrangement joins TRBV19 to TRBJ2-7, with TRBD1 matching over 8 bases. There are 17 residues in the CDR3. J gave up 0 bases and V 3 bases, and 10 bases lay outside the gene matches. From germline, CDR1 is LNHDA and CDR2 SQIVND (reference sequence). CDR3 DNA sequence: TGTGCCAGTAGTATTTACTCCGGGACAGGATTCTCCTACGAGCAGTACTTC. Protein product: CASSIYSGTGFSYEQYF.

The V call is TRBV27, the J call TRBJ1-1; possibly TRBD1 for D (5 bases). Germline CDR1 reads MNHEY; CDR2 reads SMNVEV (reference sequence). V was clipped by 6 bases and J by 4 bases, with 15 bases between them. This CDR3 has 14 amino acids. Written as DNA, the CDR3 is TGTGCCAGCAGCCAGTTCCAGGGATCCACTGAAGCTTTCTTT. Translating gives CASSQFQGSTEAFF.

V gene TRBV28 combines with J gene TRBJ1-2; D possibly corresponds to TRBD1 (5 bases). There are 15 residues in the CDR3. Trimming removed 6 bases from V and 4 bases from J, with 18 bases in between. Per germline, CDR1 MDHEN and CDR2 SYDVKM. The CDR3 here is CASRPLSTATYGYTF. DNA for the CDR3: TGTGCCAGCAGACCTCTTTCGACAGCCACCTATGGCTACACCTTC.

This clone has only one observation. The chain carries TRBV15 and TRBJ2-7; TRBD2 might be the D (5 bases). Germline V lookup: CDR1 LNHNV, CDR2 YYDKDF (reference sequence). V was cut by 0 bases and J by 0 bases, with 18 bases left in between. The CDR3 runs to 18 residues. CDR3 sequence reads: CATSRDRPRAVNSYEQYF. CDR3 nucleotides: TGTGCCACCAGCAGAGATCGCCCGAGGGCAGTGAACTCCTACGAGCAGTACTTC.

The chain employs TRBV7-3 and TRBJ2-1; D unresolved. Germline CDR1 SGHTA, CDR2 FQGTGA. This CDR3 is 16 amino acids long. Between the trimmed V and J ends, which lost 2 bases and 2 bases, there was a span of 13 bases. The DNA of the CDR3 is TGTGCCAGCAGCTTAGGTAGACTCCCTCCCTACAATGAGCAGTTCTTC. Encoded protein: CASSLGRLPPYNEQFF.

The V call is TRBV7-3, the J call TRBJ2-1, with 7 nucleotides matching TRBD2. This CDR3 has 16 amino acids. V lost 5 bases to trimming and J lost 0 bases; unmatched junction nucleotides: 7. CDR1 and CDR2 from the germline V gene are SGHTA and FQGTGA. This CDR3 is CASSQRAGSSYNEQFF. CDR3 DNA sequence: TGTGCCAGCAGCCAGAGAGCGGGGAGCTCCTACAATGAGCAGTTCTTC.

This chain joins TRBV19 and TRBJ2-5; D is undetermined. Germline CDR1 and CDR2: LNHDA and SQIVND (reference sequence). The CDR3 extends over 14 amino acids. V dropped 5 bases and J dropped 2 bases, with 12 bases sitting between them. CDR3 sequence: CASSSQALQETQYF. Written as DNA, the CDR3 is TGTGCCAGTAGTTCCCAGGCCCTTCAAGAGACCCAGTACTTC.

With respect to this clone: Other DNA sequences from this sample encode an identical CDR3 as well. The rearrangement joins TRBV12-3 or TRBV12-4 to TRBJ1-2; 7 bases align to TRBD1. The CDR3 covers 13 residues. V trimming: 5 bases; J trimming: 4 bases; junction bases outside the gene matches: 4. The CDR3 reads CASSPGQAYGYTF. The CDR3 DNA reads as TGTGCCAGCAGTCCCGGACAGGCCTATGGCTACACCTTC.

This chain links TRBV29-1 with TRBJ2-7; D is possibly TRBD1 (6 bases). The CDR3 loop spans 14 amino acids. Germline V gene lookup returns CDR1 SQVTM and CDR2 ANQGSEA. The V end was cut by 4 bases, the J end by 0 bases, with 13 bases between. The CDR3 region is CSVVAGAVSYEQYF. The CDR3 DNA reads as TGCAGCGTTGTGGCAGGGGCCGTCTCCTACGAGCAGTACTTC.

V gene TRBV7-8 combines with J gene TRBJ2-6; D is ambiguous. Between the trimmed V and J ends, which lost 6 bases and 0 bases, there was a span of 6 bases. The germline gives CDR1 SGHVS, CDR2 FQNEAQ. The length of the CDR3 is 14 residues. DNA for the CDR3: TGTGCCAGCAGACATAACTCTGGGGCCAACGTCCTGACTTTC. Translating it yields CASRHNSGANVLTF.

The CDR3 region has the DNA TGTGCCAGCAGCGTTGGAGGCGCGGGCTACAATGAGCAGTTCTTC. Encoded protein: CASSVGGAGYNEQFF. V gene TRBV9 combines with J gene TRBJ2-1; D perhaps matches TRBD2 (5 bases). Germline V gene lookup returns CDR1 SGDLS and CDR2 YYNGEE. With 2 bases removed from V and 3 bases from J, the gap between germline ends came to 12 bases. The CDR3 spans 15 residues.